This T cell receptor (beta chain) was found in a study of T cell changes during pregnancy in multiple sclerosis (dated by TCRdb to between 2018 and 2021). Background on the whole study: In women with multiple sclerosis, the researchers looked at how the T cell repertoire shifted as pregnancy progressed.

CDR1 and CDR2 were assigned from the germline V gene as SQVTM and ANQGSEA. The CDR3 covers 12 residues, taking in both the cysteine and the phenylalanine. Left in the record is the CDR3 DNA by itself, 36 bases read in frame from the first base. Trimming takes 7 bases from V and 4 bases from J, and the germline ends sit 13 bases apart. The library was built by means of the immunoSEQ multiplex PCR assay. TCRdb obtained this table from immuneACCESS and retained in-frame rearrangements with V and J assigned. These tables miss some clones; where compared with another copy, unresolved V genes account for less than half of the shortfall, and the remainder is unexplained. The sample includes just under 65,000 clones, with 91% observed a single time. The ten top clones hold about 2.3% of the sample. This clone was found many times. It has no known antigen specificity. No much larger clonotype is one base removed from it; base qualities were not supplied.

The material was peripheral blood, obtained in the third trimester of pregnancy. This clonotype was sampled from a female donor in good health, enrolled as a control in a pregnancy study. Recombination linked TRBV29-1 to TRBJ1-2; matching of 5 bases hints at TRBD1 as the D gene. The CDR3 sequence is CSAGGSFYGYTF. The DNA sequence is given as TGCAGCGCGGGGGGGAGCTTCTATGGCTACACCTTC.